The clone carrying this T cell receptor beta chain was found many times. Its specificity is unknown. This entry belongs to a study of regulatory T cells in long-lasting Graves disease. Broader study findings: Persistent Graves' patients possessed reduced TCR diversity relative to recently diagnosed ones.

HTBI primers from iRepertoire and Arm-PCR of CDR3 regions yielded the TCR beta libraries. MiXCR, run by TCRdb on the multiplex PCR reads, gives a single entry per CDR3 protein. The table shows some 450,000 distinct CDR3 sequences, with about 17% occurring only once. Sample time point: newly diagnosed GD, antithyroid drugs for less than 3 months. PBMC RNA was the source of the TCR library. The CDR3 totals 19 residues. V lost 0 bases and J lost 8; bases outside the gene matches: 19. Germline V CDR1 and CDR2: SGHDN, FVKESK. This sample also belongs to another study, concerning T cells in Graves' hyperthyroidism and ophthalmopathy. That paper adds: RT-PCR in the first round (using the HTBI primer set) targeted the TCR CDR3.

V gene TRBV14 combines with J gene TRBJ2-1; 7 bases are shared with TRBD2. The specimen comprised peripheral blood mononuclear cells (PBMCs), sampled at new diagnosis, from a patient treated with antithyroid drugs. The TCR comes from a woman in her twenties or thirties with Graves disease. This CDR3 is CASSQDSGVGWTGGYEQFF. The CDR3 DNA reads TGTGCCAGCAGCCAAGATAGTGGAGTTGGGTGGACGGGAGGCTATGAGCAGTTCTTC.